The clone carrying this T cell receptor beta chain showed up many times. Its antigen is currently unknown. Pregnant or lactating patients were excluded, as were those with uncontrolled infection or other autoimmune disease. The data are from a study of T cells in Graves' hyperthyroidism and ophthalmopathy. Overall study context: Peripheral blood sampling occurred at initial diagnosis, before any treatment.

RNA transcripts served as the template for amplifying TCR beta CDR3 regions. In the first-round RT-PCR of the TCR CDR3, the HTBI primer set was used. TCRdb passed the multiplex PCR reads through MiXCR, listing each CDR3 protein once. The sample contains hundreds of thousands of distinct CDR3 sequences, approximately 15% of which appear only once. Findings of the study overall: Ophthalmopathy was predicted by the model a median of approximately 6 months ahead of onset. Blood also carried most thyroid clonotypes expanded above 0.001.

The V gene lost 4 bases and the J gene lost 2 bases, with 10 bases spanning the gap. The CDR3 is 13 amino acids. In germline, CDR1 is SGHRS, CDR2 YFSETQ. The rearrangement links TRBV5-1 to TRBJ2-7, with D perhaps matching TRBD1 (5 bases). The source material was blood. This receptor was obtained from a woman younger than 35 with Graves' hyperthyroidism. The CDR3 sequence: CASSPIGAYEQYF. CDR3 DNA: TGCGCCAGCAGCCCGATAGGGGCCTACGAGCAGTACTTC.